These T cell receptor beta chains were read from a single sample in a study of identical twins. In TCRdb, the 5' RACE reads were re-called with MiXCR into one record per CDR3 protein. The sample has roughly 1.6 million distinct CDR3 sequences, around a third seen once; the top ten hold about 0.27%. The specimen sequenced was cord blood. The receptors here all came from a newborn girl in good health. The CDR3 runs from the conserved cysteine through the conserved F or W. Fields, in order: D gene, V gene, J gene, clone size, CDR3 DNA, CDR3 protein. A D gene is named only where the DNA matches it firmly. Some rows mark clone size as missing; the rest say once, few, many or name a class of expanded clone.

D: -
V: TRBV5-5
J: TRBJ2-6
size: -
DNA: TGTGCCAGCAGGATGTGGGTTGTATCTGGGGCCAACGTCCTGACTTTC
CDR3: CASRMWVVSGANVLTF

D: -
V: TRBV20-1
J: TRBJ2-7
size: few
DNA: TGCAGTGCTAGAGATTACGCGGATCCCTACGAGCAGTACTTC
CDR3: CSARDYADPYEQYF

D: TRBD2
V: TRBV9
J: TRBJ2-5
size: few
DNA: TGTGCCAGCAGCTCGGGACTAGCGGGGTCAGAGACCCAGTACTTC
CDR3: CASSSGLAGSETQYF

D: -
V: TRBV9
J: TRBJ2-5
size: -
DNA: TGTGCCAGCAGCGTCGGGAATAAAGAGACCCAGTACTTC
CDR3: CASSVGNKETQYF

D: TRBD1
V: TRBV5-1
J: TRBJ2-7
size: -
DNA: TGCGCCAGCAGCTTCGATGGGGACAGGGTCTACGAGCAGTACTTC
CDR3: CASSFDGDRVYEQYF

D: -
V: TRBV5-5
J: TRBJ1-6
size: once
DNA: TGTGCCAGCACCTTGGGTCTAGACTCACCCCTCCACTTT
CDR3: CASTLGLDSPLHF

D: -
V: TRBV2
J: TRBJ2-5
size: -
DNA: TGTGCCAGCACAGCAGTGGAGACCCAGTACTTC
CDR3: CASTAVETQYF

D: TRBD1
V: TRBV4-2
J: TRBJ2-7
size: -
DNA: TGTGCCAGCAGGGGGTCCGGGACAGGTCTCTACGAGCAGTACTTC
CDR3: CASRGSGTGLYEQYF

D: -
V: TRBV25-1
J: TRBJ2-7
size: few
DNA: TGTGCCAGCAGTGACCCGACAGGAAGGGAGTACTTC
CDR3: CASSDPTGREYF

D: -
V: TRBV4-1
J: TRBJ2-7
size: once
DNA: TGCGCCAGCAGCCAAGGTGTAGCGGCCTACGAGCAGTACTTC
CDR3: CASSQGVAAYEQYF

D: -
V: TRBV5-1
J: TRBJ2-1
size: -
DNA: TGCGCCAGCAGCTCCTACCAAGAGACCCAGTTCTTC
CDR3: CASSSYQETQFF

D: TRBD2
V: TRBV20-1
J: TRBJ2-3
size: few
DNA: TGCAGTGCTAGAGTCCTAGCGGGAGATTTAGATACGCAGTATTTT
CDR3: CSARVLAGDLDTQYF

D: -
V: TRBV12-3/TRBV12-4
J: TRBJ2-7
size: -
DNA: TGTGCCAGCAGCCTAGATACCCGCTACGAGCAGTACTTC
CDR3: CASSLDTRYEQYF

D: TRBD1
V: TRBV20-1
J: TRBJ2-7
size: few
DNA: TGCAGTGCTAGAGAGGACAGGGTAAATCCCCGGAGAGAGCAGTACTTC
CDR3: CSAREDRVNPRREQYF

D: TRBD2
V: TRBV28
J: TRBJ2-1
size: -
DNA: TGTGCCAGCAGTGCCCAGGGACTACCTAGGGAGACCCAGTTCTTC
CDR3: CASSAQGLPRETQFF

D: -
V: TRBV3-1
J: TRBJ2-1
size: few
DNA: TGTGCCAGCAGCCAAGACCCCCTGGACTACGTCTACAATGAGCAGTTCTTC
CDR3: CASSQDPLDYVYNEQFF

D: TRBD2
V: TRBV7-2
J: TRBJ2-2
size: -
DNA: TGTGCCAGCAGCTTCCTATTCATCGCTAGCGGGGCGAACACCGGGGAGCTGTTTTTT
CDR3: CASSFLFIASGANTGELFF

D: TRBD1
V: TRBV7-9
J: TRBJ1-1
size: few
DNA: TGTGCCAGCAGCCCGGGACAGGGGGGTAGGAACACTGAAGCTTTCTTT
CDR3: CASSPGQGGRNTEAFF

D: TRBD2
V: TRBV12-3/TRBV12-4
J: TRBJ2-3
size: -
DNA: TGTGCCAGCAGTCCTAGCGGGAGCCGAAGCGCAGATACGCAGTATTTT
CDR3: CASSPSGSRSADTQYF

D: -
V: TRBV2
J: TRBJ2-7
size: many
DNA: TGTGCCAGCAGTTTGGGCGAGGCCTACGAGCAGTACTTC
CDR3: CASSLGEAYEQYF

D: TRBD1
V: TRBV24-1
J: TRBJ2-3
size: -
DNA: TGTGCCACCAGTGGGACAGGGAGCACAGATACGCAGTATTTT
CDR3: CATSGTGSTDTQYF

D: -
V: TRBV20-1
J: TRBJ2-5
size: -
DNA: TGCAGTGCGACGGGAGACGGGGAGACCCAGTACTTC
CDR3: CSATGDGETQYF

D: -
V: TRBV12-3/TRBV12-4
J: TRBJ2-5
size: many
DNA: TGTGCCAGCAGTTTTCTCAGGCAAGAGACCCAGTACTTC
CDR3: CASSFLRQETQYF

D: -
V: TRBV20-1
J: TRBJ1-1
size: -
DNA: TGCAGTGCTAGAGATACGGAGATTGAAGCTTTCTTT
CDR3: CSARDTEIEAFF

D: -
V: TRBV5-1
J: TRBJ1-1
size: few
DNA: TGCGCCAGCACGATGTTCGGGGGTATGAACACTGAAGCTTTCTTT
CDR3: CASTMFGGMNTEAFF

D: -
V: TRBV2
J: TRBJ1-4
size: -
DNA: TGTGCCAGCAGTCAGGGGTTGGGTAATGAAAAACTGTTTTTT
CDR3: CASSQGLGNEKLFF

D: -
V: TRBV24-1
J: TRBJ1-2
size: -
DNA: TGTGCCGCCAGTGATTCCGACAGCTACTATGGCTACACCTTC
CDR3: CAASDSDSYYGYTF

D: TRBD2
V: TRBV5-1
J: TRBJ2-2
size: few
DNA: TGCGCCAGCAGCTTCACTAGCGGGGTGAACACCGGGGAGCTGTTTTTT
CDR3: CASSFTSGVNTGELFF

D: TRBD2
V: TRBV20-1
J: TRBJ2-1
size: -
DNA: TGCAGTGCTAGCCCACTAGCGGGGGAGCAGTTCTTC
CDR3: CSASPLAGEQFF

D: TRBD2
V: TRBV7-9
J: TRBJ2-3
size: few
DNA: TGTGCCAGTCTGCTAGACTTTAGCGGGGGAGAAGCTAGCACAGATACGCAGTATTTT
CDR3: CASLLDFSGGEASTDTQYF

D: TRBD1
V: TRBV20-1
J: TRBJ2-1
size: -
DNA: TGCAGTGCTGGATCCCCGACAGGGACCTCCTACAATGAGCAGTTCTTC
CDR3: CSAGSPTGTSYNEQFF

D: TRBD2
V: TRBV3-1
J: TRBJ2-1
size: -
DNA: TGTGCCAGCAGCCGCGGGGGACTCTTCTACAATGAGCAGTTCTTC
CDR3: CASSRGGLFYNEQFF

D: TRBD1
V: TRBV27
J: TRBJ2-5
size: many
DNA: TGTGCCAGCAGTTTCCTTCAGGGGGAGCAGTACTTC
CDR3: CASSFLQGEQYF

D: TRBD2
V: TRBV20-1
J: TRBJ2-7
size: -
DNA: TGCAGTGCCCTAAAGTGGACTAGCGGGGCTACCTACAATGAGCAGTACTTC
CDR3: CSALKWTSGATYNEQYF

D: TRBD1
V: TRBV6-6
J: TRBJ2-3
size: many
DNA: TGTGCCAGCAGTTACCCCGGGACAGGGGGCACAGATACGCAGTATTTT
CDR3: CASSYPGTGGTDTQYF

D: -
V: TRBV20-1
J: TRBJ2-5
size: few
DNA: TGCAGTGCTAGCCACGGGCCCCAAGAGACCCAGTACTTC
CDR3: CSASHGPQETQYF

D: -
V: TRBV12-3/TRBV12-4
J: TRBJ2-1
size: many
DNA: TGTGCCAGCAGCTTCTCCTACAATGAGCAGTTCTTC
CDR3: CASSFSYNEQFF

D: TRBD1
V: TRBV15
J: TRBJ2-7
size: -
DNA: TGTGCCACCAGCGTGACAGGGACCTACAATGAGCAGTACTTC
CDR3: CATSVTGTYNEQYF

D: TRBD1
V: TRBV15
J: TRBJ1-5
size: -
DNA: TGTGCCACCAGCCGGGACAGGGATCAGCCCCAGCATTTT
CDR3: CATSRDRDQPQHF

D: -
V: TRBV24-1
J: TRBJ2-7
size: many
DNA: TGTGCCACCAAGGCCGCACCTAGGCCCTACGAGCAGTACTTC
CDR3: CATKAAPRPYEQYF

D: TRBD2
V: TRBV12-3/TRBV12-4
J: TRBJ2-3
size: few
DNA: TGTGCCAGCAATCTAGCGGGGTTTAGCACAGATACGCAGTATTTT
CDR3: CASNLAGFSTDTQYF

D: -
V: TRBV6-6
J: TRBJ1-6
size: few
DNA: TGTGCCAGCCTTATAAGTGGTAGGGAGTCACCCCTCCACTTT
CDR3: CASLISGRESPLHF

D: -
V: TRBV20-1
J: TRBJ1-1
size: -
DNA: TGCAGTGCTAGAACTGTTGAGGGGTCCACTGAAGCTTTCTTT
CDR3: CSARTVEGSTEAFF

D: -
V: TRBV11-1
J: TRBJ2-7
size: -
DNA: TGTGCCAGCAGCTTAGGTCGGCTACGGGAGTACAATGAGCAGTACTTC
CDR3: CASSLGRLREYNEQYF

D: TRBD2
V: TRBV2
J: TRBJ2-3
size: -
DNA: TGTGCCAGCAGGGGGACTAGCGGGGTCTTTGGCACAGATACGCAGTATTTT
CDR3: CASRGTSGVFGTDTQYF

D: -
V: TRBV20-1
J: TRBJ1-3
size: -
DNA: TGCAGTGCTAGATGGGGGGCTGCTGGAAACACCATATATTTT
CDR3: CSARWGAAGNTIYF

D: -
V: TRBV20-1
J: TRBJ2-3
size: -
DNA: TGCAGTGCTCCCTCAAGCGGAACTAGCACAGATACGCAGTATTTT
CDR3: CSAPSSGTSTDTQYF

D: TRBD1
V: TRBV7-9
J: TRBJ1-6
size: -
DNA: TGTGCCAGCAGCAGACGACAGGGGATCGATTCACCCCTCCACTTT
CDR3: CASSRRQGIDSPLHF

D: -
V: TRBV6-1
J: TRBJ1-4
size: -
DNA: TGTGCCAGCACGAAACCGAGAGAGGGTCCAAGTGAAAAACTGTTTTTT
CDR3: CASTKPREGPSEKLFF

D: -
V: TRBV11-2
J: TRBJ1-2
size: -
DNA: TGTGCCAGCAGCCCAACCAGAGGTTATGGCTACACCTTC
CDR3: CASSPTRGYGYTF

D: TRBD2
V: TRBV5-1
J: TRBJ2-3
size: few
DNA: TGCGCCAGCAGCTGGGGTGGTAGACTAGCGACAGATACGCAGTATTTT
CDR3: CASSWGGRLATDTQYF